Described below is a single T cell receptor beta chain sequence and its context. Its antigen is not yet known. No much larger clonotype is one base removed from it; base qualities were not supplied. These data originate in a study of blood T cell repertoires in COVID-19 (dated by TCRdb to the early 2020s). Some background on the complete study: Collaborator samples came from the United States, Italy and Spain and covered acute and convalescent phases of COVID-19. The material from the prospective study consisted of cDNA or gDNA derived from T cells, B-cell-depleted T cells, or PBMCs. The dataset comprised deeply sampled blood TCRbeta repertoires from subjects exposed to, actively infected with, or recovered from COVID-19. The repertoires were released in a freely available public database intended as a resource for research on the immune response to SARS-CoV-2. The samples were drawn from two sources: the first 160 participants of the ongoing ImmuneRACE study, and 1,000 to 1,500 subjects contributed by 6 global collaborators. Sample metadata almost always included a de-identified subject ID, COVID-19 status, age in years and sex. Where available, HLA class I and class II types were taken from metadata supplied by the sample provider and were not determined by assay-based typing. Paper-wide results and their limitations: The quantity of clinical and demographic metadata differed by source and by participant and was supplied without curation.

The CDR3, cysteine through phenylalanine, is 13 amino acids long. Only the CDR3 region is kept as DNA, spanning 39 bases read in frame from base 1. Looking up the germline V gene yields CDR1 SGDLS and CDR2 YYNGEE. The germline ends are 9 bases apart after V is trimmed by 0 bases and J by 5 bases. TCRbeta CDR3 regions were amplified from genomic DNA by means of the immunoSEQ Assay, a bias-controlled multiplex PCR. In the authors' own workflow: Nucleated cell counts per sample were estimated from amplification of reference gene primers within the assay. Sequence reads were collapsed and filtered to measure the absolute abundance of every unique TCRbeta CDR3 rearrangement. Productive Simpson clonality was computed per sample as the square root of Simpson's diversity index over productive rearrangements. TCRdb stores this immuneACCESS table with in-frame sequences only. Part of the clones is absent; in the studies checked, under half of the shortfall reflects unresolved V genes, and no reason is known for the rest. V and J calls and clone size follow that table, whereas D and trimming were derived from the DNA. Present in this sample are about 170,000 clones, approximately 90% of which were seen just once. Together, the top ten hold roughly 1.9% of the sample.

Another Seattle source contributed samples from volunteer blood donors who had recovered from COVID-19. The collaborating institutions used their own protocols to collect whole blood in K2EDTA tubes. For TCRbeta analysis, collaborator samples were shipped as frozen whole blood, as isolated PBMCs, or as DNA extracted from either sample type. The sequence came from a man aged 45 to 65 who had recovered from COVID-19. The source material was peripheral blood. The rearrangement joined TRBV9 to TRBJ2-7; TRBD2 is a possible D gene, resting on 6 matching bases. The CDR3 reads as follows: CASSVGGEDEQYF. The DNA sequence is given as TGTGCCAGCAGCGTAGGGGGGGAGGACGAGCAGTACTTC.